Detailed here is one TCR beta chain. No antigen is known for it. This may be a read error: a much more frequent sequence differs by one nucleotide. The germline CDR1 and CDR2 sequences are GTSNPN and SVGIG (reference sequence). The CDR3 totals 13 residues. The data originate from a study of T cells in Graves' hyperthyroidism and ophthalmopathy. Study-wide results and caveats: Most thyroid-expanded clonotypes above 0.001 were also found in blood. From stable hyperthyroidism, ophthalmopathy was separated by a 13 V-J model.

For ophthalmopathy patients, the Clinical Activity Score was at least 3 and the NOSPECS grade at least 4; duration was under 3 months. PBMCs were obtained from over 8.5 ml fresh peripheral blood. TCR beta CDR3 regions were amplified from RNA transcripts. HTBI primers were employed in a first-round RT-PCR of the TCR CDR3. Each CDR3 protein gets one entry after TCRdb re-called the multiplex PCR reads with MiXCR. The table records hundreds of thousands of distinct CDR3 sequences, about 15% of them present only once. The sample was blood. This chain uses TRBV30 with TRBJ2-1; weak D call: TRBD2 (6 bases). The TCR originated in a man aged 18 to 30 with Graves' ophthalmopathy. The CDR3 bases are TGTGCCTGGAGTGGGGGCAGGGAGGATGAGCGGTTCTTC. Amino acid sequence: CAWSGGREDERFF.